The entry below gives a single T cell receptor (beta chain) sequence along with its context. As yet, its antigen is unknown. These data come from a study of graft-versus-host responses after intestinal transplantation. In the study overall: Each recipient received a multivisceral, liver-intestinal, or isolated intestinal graft. Every one of the recipients received anti-thymocyte globulin induction and afterwards took tacrolimus and steroids for roughly three years. The study, taken as a whole, reports: GvH clones detected in recipient marrow included some appearing first in ileum or blood. When patients had graft-donor T cell macrochimerism, their allografts held high graft-versus-host to host-versus-graft clonal ratios.

The CDR3 runs 13 residues. Looked up from germline, CDR1 is KGHSH and CDR2 is LQKENI. V lost 2 bases to trimming and J lost 8 bases, with 12 bases between them. Assay used: immunoSEQ multiplex PCR; TCRdb lists only in-frame clones, some missing. The sample yields about 88,000 clones, 90% seen once. The sample was unstimulated CD4+ T cells sorted from spleen or lymph node cells, taken before intestinal transplant. The receptor was isolated from a human donor who received an intestinal transplant. The chain has TRBV18 and TRBJ1-1, with D perhaps matching TRBD1 (6 bases). This CDR3 reads CASSPSETGEAFF. The CDR3 nucleotides read TGTGCCAGCTCACCATCCGAGACAGGCGAAGCTTTCTTT.